A single sample is the source of the 25 T cell receptor beta chains below, sequenced in a study of blood T cell repertoires in COVID-19. This table comes from immunoSEQ multiplex PCR, and its TCRdb copy is limited to in-frame clones, with some not included. The data show around 110,000 clones, with over 75% seen just once and roughly 2% held by the top ten. Sequenced input: peripheral blood. These receptor sequences come from a human donor with active COVID-19. The donor label of this sample is uncertain.

The rearrangement uses TRBV5-1 and TRBJ1-1; no clear D. The CDR3 consists of 13 residues. The ends were cut back, 1 base at V and 2 bases at J, with 6 bases in the middle. In germline, CDR1 is SGHRS, CDR2 YFSETQ. The chain's CDR3 is CASSLQINTEAFF. The CDR3 DNA reads TGCGCCAGCAGCTTGCAGATCAACACTGAAGCTTTCTTT.

The chain couples TRBV27 to TRBJ2-5, with D possibly being TRBD1 (5 bases). The CDR3 extends over 13 amino acids. V was pared by 5 bases and J by 5 bases, with 12 bases between. Germline-derived CDR1 and CDR2 are MNHEY and SMNVEV (reference sequence). The CDR3 DNA follows: TGTGCCAGCAGTCCAATAGGGGCCGAGACCCAGTACTTC. Translated: CASSPIGAETQYF.

The chain has TRBV9 and TRBJ1-6, with D possibly matching TRBD1 (5 bases). Germline-derived CDR1 and CDR2 are SGDLS and YYNGEE. V lost 4 bases to trimming and J lost 0 bases, with 11 bases between them. The CDR3 spans 16 residues. DNA for the CDR3: TGTGCCAGCAGCCCCAGGGAATCCTCCTATAATTCACCCCTCCACTTT. This gives the protein CASSPRESSYNSPLHF.

V usage is TRBV4-1 and J usage is TRBJ1-2; 7 bases match TRBD1. This CDR3 is 14 amino acids long. Losses at the gene ends were 6 bases for V and 2 bases for J; bases not matched to a gene: 6. Per the germline V gene, CDR1 is MGHRA and CDR2 is YSYEKL. The chain's CDR3 is CASRQTGANYGYTF. The CDR3 DNA reads as TGCGCCAGCAGGCAAACAGGGGCCAACTATGGCTACACCTTC.

The chain uses TRBV29-1 and TRBJ1-5; TRBD1 matches 7 bases. V lost 6 bases and J lost 7; bases outside the gene matches: 9. This CDR3 spans 13 amino acids. Looked up from germline, CDR1 is SQVTM and CDR2 is ANQGSEA. The CDR3 DNA follows: TGCAGCGTGTGGACAGGAGGTGGCCAGCCCCAGCATTTT. Encoded protein: CSVWTGGGQPQHF.

This chain connects TRBV10-3 to TRBJ1-5, with 8 bases fitting TRBD1. The trim removed 6 bases at V and 4 bases at J, leaving 2 bases unmatched. The germline V gene encodes CDR1 ENHRY and CDR2 SYGVKD. The CDR3 consists of 13 residues. CDR3 sequence (DNA): TGTGCCATCAGCGGACAGGGAAATCAGCCCCAGCATTTT. Protein: CAISGQGNQPQHF.

The chain combines TRBV27 with TRBJ2-7; 7 bases are a match to TRBD1. The germline CDR1 and CDR2 sequences are MNHEY and SMNVEV (reference sequence). CDR3 length equals 13 residues. V gave up 3 bases and J gave up 5 bases; unmatched junction bases: 4. CDR3 in DNA: TGTGCCAGCAGTTTCGGACAGGCAAACGAGCAGTACTTC. This encodes CASSFGQANEQYF.

The V and J genes are TRBV6-2 or TRBV6-3 and TRBJ2-7; 14 positions agree with TRBD2. V shed 2 bases and J 4 bases; nucleotides not matched to a gene: 13. The CDR3 has 19 residues. CDR1 and CDR2 (germline): MNHEY, SVGEGT. CDR3 in amino acids: CASSYVDGTSGGRRYEQYF. CDR3 in DNA: TGTGCCAGCAGTTACGTAGACGGGACTAGCGGGGGCCGCCGTTACGAGCAGTACTTC.

The table lists this clone with a count of one. The chain is built from TRBV6-6 and TRBJ2-3; TRBD2 matches 8 bases. This CDR3 comprises 16 residues. Germline CDR1 reads MNHNY; CDR2 reads SVGAGI (reference sequence). V gave up 0 bases and J gave up 2 bases; unmatched junction bases: 4. The CDR3: CASSYSGGGTTDTQYF. The CDR3 nucleotides read TGTGCCAGCAGTTACTCGGGCGGGGGGACCACAGATACGCAGTATTTT.

This clone was seen a handful of times. J is TRBJ1-1 and V is TRBV29-1; 8 nucleotides line up with TRBD1. The length of the CDR3 is 11 residues. Germline lookup yields CDR1 SQVTM and CDR2 ANQGSEA. With 6 bases clipped from V and 11 bases from J, the junction kept 8 bases outside the gene matches. The CDR3 loop reads CSVRQGRLAFF. CDR3 DNA: TGCAGCGTCCGACAGGGGCGTTTGGCTTTCTTT.

Written as DNA, the CDR3 is TGTGCCAGCAGCTTAGATCCTACAGGTGACGAGCAGTACTTC. Amino acid sequence: CASSLDPTGDEQYF. The chain has TRBV7-2 and TRBJ2-7; tentative D call: TRBD1 (5 bases). Trimming took off 1 base at V and 5 bases at J, with 12 bases between the two ends. The CDR3 runs 14 residues. The V gene's germline CDR1 is SGHTA and CDR2 FQGNSA.

This clone was picked up one time. The rearrangement joins TRBV14 to TRBJ2-5; the D gene is possibly TRBD2 (6 bases). Trimming shortened V by 1 base and J by 4 bases, and 13 bases separated the two germline ends. Germline assignment: CDR1 SGHDN and CDR2 FVKESK. The CDR3 sequence is 15 residues long. CDR3 loop: CASSQGLQGGETQYF. The CDR3 bases are TGTGCCAGCAGCCAAGGTCTGCAGGGAGGAGAGACCCAGTACTTC.

This chain joins TRBV4-3 and TRBJ1-3; D is undetermined. With 1 base removed from V and 0 bases from J, the gap between germline ends came to 7 bases. CDR3 length: 15 amino acids. The V gene's germline CDR1 is LGHNA and CDR2 YSLEER. CDR3 sequence: CASSQVGDSGNTIYF. CDR3 DNA sequence: TGCGCCAGCAGCCAAGTCGGGGACTCTGGAAACACCATATATTTT.

This chain joins TRBV9 and TRBJ2-3, with TRBD2 identical over 10 bases. With V trimmed by 0 bases and J by 6 bases, 19 bases remained unmatched. The CDR3 has 20 residues. Germline V gene sequence: CDR1 SGDLS, CDR2 YYNGEE. This CDR3 is CASSVGLAVAGGGREDTQYF. CDR3 in DNA: TGTGCCAGCAGCGTAGGTCTAGCGGTAGCGGGGGGCGGGAGAGAGGATACGCAGTATTTT.

The V gene is TRBV6-2 or TRBV6-3, the J gene TRBJ2-6; D gene uncertain. Germline V gives CDR1 MNHEY, CDR2 SVGEGT. V was cut by 2 bases and J by 0 bases, with 8 bases left in between. CDR3 length: 16 amino acids. CDR3 in DNA: TGTGCCAGCAGTTACGTCGCCAGCTCTGGGGCCAACGTCCTGACTTTC. Translated, it gives CASSYVASSGANVLTF.

The CDR3 DNA reads as TGTGCCAGCAGACAAACTGGGACAGGGTTCGAGCAGTACTTC. It yields the protein CASRQTGTGFEQYF. The chain uses TRBV27 and TRBJ2-7, with 9 bases fitting TRBD1. V shed 6 bases and J 6 bases; nucleotides not matched to a gene: 9. The V gene's germline CDR1 is MNHEY and CDR2 SMNVEV (reference sequence). This CDR3 has 14 amino acids.

The V call is TRBV7-3, the J call TRBJ2-3; TRBD2 matches at 13 bases. The CDR3 covers 22 residues. V gave up 2 bases and J gave up 0 bases; unmatched junction bases: 17. The germline CDR1 and CDR2 sequences are SGHTA and FQGTGA. Here the CDR3 DNA reads TGTGCCAGCAGCTTACTACCCCCAACTAGCGGGGGGGCATATAGGAGCACAGATACGCAGTATTTT. It specifies CASSLLPPTSGGAYRSTDTQYF.

V and J are TRBV20-1 and TRBJ1-4, with TRBD1 matching over 10 bases. J lost 15 bases, V lost 5 bases, and 6 bases had no gene match. In germline, CDR1 is DFQATT, CDR2 SNEGSKA (reference sequence). The CDR3 runs to 11 residues. CDR3 in DNA: TGCAGTGCTCAGACAGGGGGCGGTTTGTTTTTT. Amino acid sequence: CSAQTGGGLFF.

This chain connects TRBV20-1 to TRBJ2-3; tentative D call: TRBD1 (5 bases). With 3 bases removed from V and 0 bases from J, the gap between germline ends came to 10 bases. The CDR3 has 14 residues. CDR1 is DFQATT and CDR2 is SNEGSKA in the germline V gene (reference sequence). The DNA for the CDR3 is TGCAGTGCTAGTCCGACAGAGAGCACAGATACGCAGTATTTT. Its translation: CSASPTESTDTQYF.

About this clone: This CDR3 is also generated by other DNA sequences in the sample. The rearrangement joins TRBV12-3 or TRBV12-4 to TRBJ1-1, with TRBD1 as a possible D gene (5 bases). Trimming shortened V by 5 bases and J by 0 bases, and 7 bases separated the two germline ends. The CDR3 runs to 13 residues. CDR3 nucleotide sequence: TGTGCCAGCAGTCCGACAGTGAACACTGAAGCTTTCTTT. Translation: CASSPTVNTEAFF.

The gene calls are TRBV3-1 (or the pseudogene TRBV3-2) and TRBJ2-6; TRBD1 matches at 9 bases. Germline trimming cut 0 bases from V and 1 base from J; bases unmatched to any gene: 7. The length of the CDR3 is 19 residues. The germline CDR1 and CDR2 sequences are LGHDT and YNNKEL (reference sequence). CDR3 residues: CASSQDPRDRASGANVLTF. CDR3 sequence (DNA): TGTGCCAGCAGCCAAGATCCCCGGGACAGGGCTTCTGGGGCCAACGTCCTGACTTTC.

This rearrangement joins TRBV6-5 to TRBJ1-2; D is uncertain. The CDR3 is 13 residues long. Germline V gene lookup returns CDR1 MNHEY and CDR2 SVGAGI. Trimming cost V 3 bases and J 7 bases, with 12 bases left between them. The CDR3 DNA reads as TGTGCCAGCAGTTATAGAGGTGGAACTGGCTACACCTTC. It yields the protein CASSYRGGTGYTF.

The rearrangement links TRBV6-6 to TRBJ2-6, with a tentative D call TRBD2 (6 bases). The CDR3 loop spans 15 amino acids. Trimming removed 6 bases at V and 0 bases at J, with 9 bases between. The germline CDR1 and CDR2 sequences are MNHNY and SVGAGI (reference sequence). CDR3 amino acids: CASSPGDSGANVLTF. The CDR3 DNA follows: TGTGCCAGCAGCCCGGGAGACTCTGGGGCCAACGTCCTGACTTTC.

The chain couples TRBV5-8 to TRBJ1-5; TRBD1 matches at 10 bases. The V gene's germline CDR1 is SGHTS and CDR2 YDEGEE. With V trimmed by 4 bases and J by 2 bases, 15 bases remained unmatched. The CDR3 is 19 amino acids. The CDR3 DNA sequence: TGTGCCAGCAGCCACATGAGGACAGGGGGTGGGGTGGGCAATCAGCCCCAGCATTTT. It encodes CASSHMRTGGGVGNQPQHF.

The V call is TRBV11-2, the J call TRBJ1-2; D possibly corresponds to TRBD1 (5 bases). With 6 bases removed from V and 4 bases from J, the gap between germline ends came to 12 bases. Germline assignment: CDR1 SGHAT and CDR2 FQNNGV. The CDR3 is made up of 13 amino acids. The CDR3 DNA reads as TGTGCCAGCAGAAGTGGGGGGGTCTATGGCTACACCTTC. Its translation is CASRSGGVYGYTF. Supplemented by reference TRBV11-2 and TRBJ1-2, the full variable domain reads EAGVAQSPRYKIIEKRQSVAFWCNPISGHATLYWYQQILGQGPKLLIQFQNNGVVDDSQLPKDRFSAERLKGVDSTLKIQPAKLEDSAVYLCASRSGGVYGYTFGSGTRLTVV.